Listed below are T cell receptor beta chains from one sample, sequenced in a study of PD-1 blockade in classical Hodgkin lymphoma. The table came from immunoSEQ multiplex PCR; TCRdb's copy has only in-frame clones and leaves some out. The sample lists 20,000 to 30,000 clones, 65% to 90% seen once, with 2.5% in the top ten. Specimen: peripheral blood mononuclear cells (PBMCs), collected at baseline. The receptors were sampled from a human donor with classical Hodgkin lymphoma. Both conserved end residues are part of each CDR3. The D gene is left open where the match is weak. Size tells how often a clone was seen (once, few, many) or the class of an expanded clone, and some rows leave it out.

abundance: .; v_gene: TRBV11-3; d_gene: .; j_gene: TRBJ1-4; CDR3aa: CASSLEKLFF; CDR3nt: TGTGCCAGCAGCTTAGAAAAACTGTTTTTT
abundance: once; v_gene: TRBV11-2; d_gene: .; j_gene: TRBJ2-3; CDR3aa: CASSHTGTYTDTQYF; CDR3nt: TGTGCCAGCAGTCATACGGGAACCTACACAGATACGCAGTATTTT
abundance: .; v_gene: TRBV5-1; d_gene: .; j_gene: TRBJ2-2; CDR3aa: CASSLVTGDGELFF; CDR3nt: TGCGCCAGCAGCTTGGTTACCGGGGACGGGGAGCTGTTTTTT
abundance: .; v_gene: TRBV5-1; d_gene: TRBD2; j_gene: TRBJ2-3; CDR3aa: CASSLFSGGTDTQYF; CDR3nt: TGCGCCAGCAGCTTGTTTAGCGGGGGCACAGATACGCAGTATTTT
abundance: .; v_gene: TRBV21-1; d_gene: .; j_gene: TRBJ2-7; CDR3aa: CASSPSGASYEQYF; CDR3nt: TGTGCCAGCAGCCCTTCGGGGGCCTCCTACGAGCAGTACTTC
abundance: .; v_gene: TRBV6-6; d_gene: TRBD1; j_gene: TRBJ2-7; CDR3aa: CASSYSTGGRYEQYF; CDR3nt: TGTGCCAGCAGTTACTCGACAGGGGGTCGGTACGAGCAGTACTTC
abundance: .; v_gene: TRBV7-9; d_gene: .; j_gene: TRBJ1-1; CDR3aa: CASSNRRLGAFF; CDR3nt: TGTGCCAGCAGCAATAGACGCCTGGGTGCTTTCTTT
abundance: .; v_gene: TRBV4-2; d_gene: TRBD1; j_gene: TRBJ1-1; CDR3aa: CASSHTGGDSTEAFF; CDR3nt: TGTGCCAGCAGCCACACAGGGGGCGATAGCACTGAAGCTTTCTTT
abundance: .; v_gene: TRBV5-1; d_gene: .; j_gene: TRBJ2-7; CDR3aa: CASSLKLGGEQYF; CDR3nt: TGCGCCAGCAGCCTAAAGCTCGGGGGCGAGCAGTACTTC
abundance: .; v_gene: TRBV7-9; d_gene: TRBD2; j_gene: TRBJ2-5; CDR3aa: CASSYGLAGAKETQYF; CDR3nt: TGTGCCAGCAGCTACGGACTAGCGGGGGCCAAAGAGACCCAGTACTTC
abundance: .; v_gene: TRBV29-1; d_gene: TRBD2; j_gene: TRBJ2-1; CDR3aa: CSVRGTSGSYEQFF; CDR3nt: TGCAGCGTACGCGGGACTAGCGGGTCGTATGAGCAGTTCTTC
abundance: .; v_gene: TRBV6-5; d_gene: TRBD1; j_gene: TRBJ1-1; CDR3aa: CASSYFTGGTEAFF; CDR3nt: TGTGCCAGCAGTTACTTCACAGGGGGCACTGAAGCTTTCTTT
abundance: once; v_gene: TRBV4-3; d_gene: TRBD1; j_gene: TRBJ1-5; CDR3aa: CASSQDRSYSNQPQHF; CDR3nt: TGCGCCAGCAGCCAGGACAGGAGTTATAGCAATCAGCCCCAGCATTTT
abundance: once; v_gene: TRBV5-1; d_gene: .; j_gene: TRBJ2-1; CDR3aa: CASSADNLNPYNEQFF; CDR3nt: TGCGCCAGCAGTGCGGACAACTTAAACCCCTACAATGAGCAGTTCTTC
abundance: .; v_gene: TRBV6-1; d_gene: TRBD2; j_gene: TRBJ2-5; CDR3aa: CASRVGGETQYF; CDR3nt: TGTGCCAGCAGGGTGGGGGGGGAGACCCAGTACTTC
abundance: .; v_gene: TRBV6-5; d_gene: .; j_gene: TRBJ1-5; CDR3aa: CASSYERYSNQPQHF; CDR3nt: TGTGCCAGCAGTTATGAACGGTATAGCAATCAGCCCCAGCATTTT
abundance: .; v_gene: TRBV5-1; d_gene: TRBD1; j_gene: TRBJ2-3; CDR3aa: CASSPTGSTDTQYF; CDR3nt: TGCGCCAGCAGTCCGACAGGGAGCACAGATACGCAGTATTTT
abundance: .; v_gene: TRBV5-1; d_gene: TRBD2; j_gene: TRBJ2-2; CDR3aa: CASRAGLAGSGELFF; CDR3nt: TGCGCCAGCAGGGCCGGACTAGCGGGGTCTGGAGAGCTGTTTTTT
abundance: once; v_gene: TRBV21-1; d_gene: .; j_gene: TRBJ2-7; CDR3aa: CASFRWASATYEQYF; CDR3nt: TGTGCCAGCTTCCGATGGGCCTCCGCGACCTACGAGCAGTACTTC
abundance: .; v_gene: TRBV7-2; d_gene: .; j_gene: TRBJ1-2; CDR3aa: CASSLAQGNYGYTF; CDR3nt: TGTGCCAGCAGCTTAGCTCAGGGAAACTATGGCTACACCTTC